This T cell receptor (beta chain) was obtained from a study of human T cells and chemical hapten exposure. Study-level findings and limits: A positive correlation with patch test score was found for PT1 expanded TCR counts.

During construction of the library, unique molecular identifiers were attached to individual cDNA molecules for quantitative, reproducible TCR counting. TCRdb fed the RACE reads into MiXCR, producing one record per CDR3 protein. Among about 160,000 distinct CDR3 sequences listed, 25% to 30% were seen once. On this clonotype: Antigen: not known.

The CDR3 has 15 amino acids. V lost 3 bases and J 2 bases, leaving 15 bases between the germline ends. CDR1 is SGDLS, CDR2 YYNGEE, per germline. Indicated time point: patch test 3, about 24 weeks after DPC sensitization. Treatment in this sample: therapeutic diphenylcyclopropenone sensitization with weekly scalp DPC. Alopecia patients deemed DPC-suitable, aged 18 to 70, excluding pregnancy. The chain joins TRBV9 to TRBJ2-7, with D tentatively TRBD2 (6 bases). The clonotype originates from a woman under 30 with alopecia areata. Some clones in this sample may be carry-over from other donors' samples. The source material was whole blood, sampled in connection with sensitization to the hapten diphenylcyclopropenone (DPC). CDR3 DNA: TGTGCCAGCAGCGAGGGTTGGGACTCTGCCTACGAGCAGTACTTC. It is translated as CASSEGWDSAYEQYF.